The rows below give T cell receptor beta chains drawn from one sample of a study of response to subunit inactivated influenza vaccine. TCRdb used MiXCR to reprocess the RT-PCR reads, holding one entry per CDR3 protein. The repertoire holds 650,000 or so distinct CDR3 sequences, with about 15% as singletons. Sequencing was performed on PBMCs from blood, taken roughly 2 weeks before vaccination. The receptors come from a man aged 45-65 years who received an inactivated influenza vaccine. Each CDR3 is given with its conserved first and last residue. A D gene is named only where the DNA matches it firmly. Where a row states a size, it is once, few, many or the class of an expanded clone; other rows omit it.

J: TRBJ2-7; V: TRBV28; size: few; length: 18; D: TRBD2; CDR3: CASSLQVSGRMPSYEQYF; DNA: TGTGCCAGCAGTTTACAGGTTAGCGGGAGGATGCCCTCCTACGAGCAGTACTTC
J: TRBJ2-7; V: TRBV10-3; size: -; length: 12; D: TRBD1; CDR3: CAIRTGTYEQYF; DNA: TGTGCCATCCGGACAGGGACCTACGAGCAGTACTTC
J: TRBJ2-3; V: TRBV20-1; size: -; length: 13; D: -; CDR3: CSAPRPPGDTQYF; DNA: TGCAGTGCTCCCAGGCCGCCCGGAGATACGCAGTATTTT
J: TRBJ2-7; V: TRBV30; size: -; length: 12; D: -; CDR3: CAWSVRDREQYF; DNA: TGTGCCTGGAGTGTACGGGACCGAGAGCAGTACTTC
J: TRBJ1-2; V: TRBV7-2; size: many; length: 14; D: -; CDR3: CASSLSEGSYRYTF; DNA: TGTGCCAGCAGCTTATCCGAGGGGTCCTACCGCTACACCTTC
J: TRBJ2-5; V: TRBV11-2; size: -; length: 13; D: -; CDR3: CASSPFLPETQYF; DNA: TGTGCCAGCAGCCCCTTTCTCCCGGAGACCCAGTACTTC
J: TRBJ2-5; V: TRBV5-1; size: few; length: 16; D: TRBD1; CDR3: CASSSSSTGVGETQYF; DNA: TGCGCCAGCAGCTCATCCTCTACAGGGGTGGGCGAGACCCAGTACTTC
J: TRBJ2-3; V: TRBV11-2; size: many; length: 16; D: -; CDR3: CASSSLAGAGTDTQYF; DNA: TGTGCCAGCAGCTCCCTGGCGGGGGCGGGCACAGATACGCAGTATTTT
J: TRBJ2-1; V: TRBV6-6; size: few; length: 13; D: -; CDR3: CASSYAEYNEQFF; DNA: TGTGCCAGCAGTTACGCGGAGTACAATGAGCAGTTCTTC
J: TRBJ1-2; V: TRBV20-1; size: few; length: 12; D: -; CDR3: CSAALGNYGYTF; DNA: TGCAGTGCTGCTCTGGGAAACTATGGCTACACCTTC
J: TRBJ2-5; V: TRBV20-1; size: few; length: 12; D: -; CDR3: CSPILGQETQYF; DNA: TGCAGTCCCATTCTGGGCCAAGAGACCCAGTACTTC
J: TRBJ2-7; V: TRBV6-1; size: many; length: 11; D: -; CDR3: CASTFTYEQYF; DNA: TGTGCCAGCACATTTACCTACGAGCAGTACTTC
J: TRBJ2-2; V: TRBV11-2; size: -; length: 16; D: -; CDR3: CASRPVGRGLTGELFF; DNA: TGTGCCAGCAGACCGGTGGGCAGGGGCCTTACCGGGGAGCTGTTTTTT
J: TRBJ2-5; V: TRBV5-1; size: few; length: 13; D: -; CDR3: CASSLAAGETQYF; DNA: TGCGCCAGCAGCTTGGCCGCTGGGGAGACCCAGTACTTC
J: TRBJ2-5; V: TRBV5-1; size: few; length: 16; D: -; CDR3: CASSGVAAEGTETQYF; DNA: TGCGCCAGCAGCGGCGTAGCGGCGGAAGGAACGGAGACCCAGTACTTC
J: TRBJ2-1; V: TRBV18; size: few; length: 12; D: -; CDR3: CASSHQFNEQFF; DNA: TGTGCCAGCTCACATCAGTTCAATGAGCAGTTCTTC
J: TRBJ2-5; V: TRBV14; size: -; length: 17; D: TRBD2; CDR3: CASSSGLAGATQETQYF; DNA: TGTGCCAGCAGCTCAGGACTAGCGGGGGCAACCCAAGAGACCCAGTACTTC
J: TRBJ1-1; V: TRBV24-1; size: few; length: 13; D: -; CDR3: CATRSTVNTEAFF; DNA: TGTGCCACCAGATCGACAGTTAACACTGAAGCTTTCTTT
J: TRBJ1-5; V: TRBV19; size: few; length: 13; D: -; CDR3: CASSRRGGQPQHF; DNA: TGTGCCAGTAGTAGAAGGGGCGGTCAGCCCCAGCATTTT
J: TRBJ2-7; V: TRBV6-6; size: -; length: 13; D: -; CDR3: CASGGRSPYEQYF; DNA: TGTGCCAGTGGCGGCAGGTCGCCCTACGAGCAGTACTTC
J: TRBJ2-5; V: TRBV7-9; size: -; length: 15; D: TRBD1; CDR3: CASSLRTGGLETQYF; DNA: TGTGCCAGCAGCTTAAGGACAGGGGGCCTTGAGACCCAGTACTTC
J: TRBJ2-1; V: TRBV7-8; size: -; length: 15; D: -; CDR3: CASSLRGQNYNEQFF; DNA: TGTGCCAGCAGCTTGCGGGGACAGAACTACAATGAGCAGTTCTTC
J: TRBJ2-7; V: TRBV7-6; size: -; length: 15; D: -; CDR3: CASSLAETSNYEQYF; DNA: TGTGCCAGCAGCTTAGCGGAGACTAGTAACTACGAGCAGTACTTC
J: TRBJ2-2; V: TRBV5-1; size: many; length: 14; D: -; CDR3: CASRPGLPTGELFF; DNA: TGCGCCAGCAGACCGGGACTTCCCACCGGGGAGCTGTTTTTT
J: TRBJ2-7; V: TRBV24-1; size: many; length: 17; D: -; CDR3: CATSEPITGSETYEQYF; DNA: TGTGCCACCAGTGAGCCCATTACAGGGAGCGAAACCTACGAGCAGTACTTC
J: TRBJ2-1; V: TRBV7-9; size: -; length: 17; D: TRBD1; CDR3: CASSLFGQGWIDNEQFF; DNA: TGTGCCAGCAGCCTCTTTGGACAGGGATGGATCGACAATGAGCAGTTCTTC
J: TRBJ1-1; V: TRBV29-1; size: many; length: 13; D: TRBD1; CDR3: CSYNRGLGLEAFF; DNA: TGCAGCTACAACAGGGGGTTGGGATTGGAAGCTTTCTTT
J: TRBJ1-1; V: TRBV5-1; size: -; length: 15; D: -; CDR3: CASSRNGQANTEAFF; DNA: TGCGCCAGCAGCAGAAATGGGCAGGCGAACACTGAAGCTTTCTTT
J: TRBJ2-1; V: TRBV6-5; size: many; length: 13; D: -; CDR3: CASSYTRAGEQFF; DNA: TGTGCCAGCAGTTACACCCGGGCGGGAGAGCAGTTCTTC
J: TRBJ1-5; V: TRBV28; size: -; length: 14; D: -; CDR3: CATPGEGSDQPQHF; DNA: TGTGCCACCCCCGGGGAGGGGTCAGATCAGCCCCAGCATTTT
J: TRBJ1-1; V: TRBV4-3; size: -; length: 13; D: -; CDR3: CASSQEEVTEAFF; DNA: TGCGCCAGCAGCCAAGAAGAAGTCACTGAAGCTTTCTTT
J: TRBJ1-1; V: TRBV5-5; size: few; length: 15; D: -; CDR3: CASSWGWGAVTEAFF; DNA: TGTGCCAGCAGCTGGGGGTGGGGTGCGGTCACTGAAGCTTTCTTT
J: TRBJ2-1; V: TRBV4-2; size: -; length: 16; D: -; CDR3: CASSQDSSGAYNEQFF; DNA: TGTGCCAGCAGCCAAGATTCATCGGGGGCCTACAATGAGCAGTTCTTC
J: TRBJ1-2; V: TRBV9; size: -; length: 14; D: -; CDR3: CASSEQGYNYGYTF; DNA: TGTGCCAGCAGCGAACAGGGCTATAACTATGGCTACACCTTC
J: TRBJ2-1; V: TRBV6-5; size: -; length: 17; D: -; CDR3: CASSYASENPGYNEQFF; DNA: TGTGCCAGCAGTTACGCATCAGAAAATCCCGGATACAATGAGCAGTTCTTC
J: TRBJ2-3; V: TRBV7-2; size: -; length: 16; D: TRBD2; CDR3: CASSLVFSGGVDTQYF; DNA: TGTGCCAGCAGCTTAGTTTTTAGCGGGGGAGTAGATACGCAGTATTTT
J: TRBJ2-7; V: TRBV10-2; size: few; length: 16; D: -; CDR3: CASRATVVVGGYEQYF; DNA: TGCGCCAGCAGGGCAACAGTAGTTGTTGGAGGGTACGAGCAGTACTTC
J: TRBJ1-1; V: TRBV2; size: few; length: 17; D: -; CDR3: CASSELRVISGNTEAFF; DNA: TGTGCCAGCAGTGAATTAAGAGTTATTTCGGGGAACACTGAAGCTTTCTTT
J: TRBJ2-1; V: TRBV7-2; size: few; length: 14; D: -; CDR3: CASSLGDSWDEQFF; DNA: TGTGCCAGCAGCTTAGGTGACAGCTGGGATGAGCAGTTCTTC
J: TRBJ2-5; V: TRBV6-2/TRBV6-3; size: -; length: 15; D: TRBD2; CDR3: CASSYDGGAGETQYF; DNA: TGTGCCAGCAGTTACGACGGGGGGGCTGGAGAGACCCAGTACTTC
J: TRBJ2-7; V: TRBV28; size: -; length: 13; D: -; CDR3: CASRSPGVGEQYF; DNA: TGTGCCAGCAGATCACCAGGGGTAGGCGAGCAGTACTTC